The T cell receptor (beta chain) under discussion was sequenced for a study of radiotherapy plus CTLA-4 blockade in lung cancer. Whole-study context: There were objective responses in roughly a sixth of patients, and over 25% had disease control.

A remark on this clone: Its antigen remains unidentified.

Findings of the study overall: In blood, TCR clones derived from the tumor expanded after radiotherapy plus ipilimumab. The best predictor of response was reported to be early blood T cell clone dynamics, with interferon-beta.

Sequenced by immunoSEQ multiplex PCR; TCRdb stores in-frame clones only, minus some. The sample lists over 100,000 clones, 81% occurring once. The source is a human donor with non-small cell lung cancer that progressed on radiotherapy plus ipilimumab. Some clones in this sample may be carry-over from other donors' samples. This specimen consisted of peripheral blood, obtained from a patient treated with radiotherapy plus ipilimumab.

The CDR3 is CASSVDPGGFGTEAFF. Written as DNA, the CDR3 is TGTGCCAGCAGCGTAGATCCAGGGGGCTTTGGTACTGAAGCTTTCTTT. This chain joins TRBV9 and TRBJ1-1; 8 bases line up with TRBD1. The germline V gene has CDR1 SGDLS and CDR2 YYNGEE. CDR3 length: 16 amino acids. V lost 0 bases to trimming and J lost 5 bases; unmatched junction nucleotides: 9. Together with reference TRBV9 and TRBJ1-1, the CDR3 gives the full variable domain: DSGVTQTPKHLITATGQRVTLRCSPRSGDLSVYWYQQSLDQGLQFLIQYYNGEERAKGNILERFSAQQFPDLHSELNLSSLELGDSALYFCASSVDPGGFGTEAFFGQGTRLTVV.